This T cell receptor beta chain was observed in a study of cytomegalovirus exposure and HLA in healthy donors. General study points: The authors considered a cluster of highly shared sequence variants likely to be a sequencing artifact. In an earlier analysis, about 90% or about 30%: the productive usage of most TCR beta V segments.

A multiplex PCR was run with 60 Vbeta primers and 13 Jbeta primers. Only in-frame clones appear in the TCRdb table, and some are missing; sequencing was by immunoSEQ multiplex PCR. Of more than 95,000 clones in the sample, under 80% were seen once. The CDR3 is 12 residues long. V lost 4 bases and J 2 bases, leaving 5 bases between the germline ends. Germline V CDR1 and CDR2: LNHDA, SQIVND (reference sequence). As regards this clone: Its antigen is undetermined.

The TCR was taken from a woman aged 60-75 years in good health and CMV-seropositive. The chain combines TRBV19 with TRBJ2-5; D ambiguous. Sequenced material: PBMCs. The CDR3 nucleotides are TGTGCCAGTAGTAGCGGTCAAGAGACCCAGTACTTC. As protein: CASSSGQETQYF.